This T cell receptor beta chain was captured by sequencing in a study of molecular identifiers for immune sequencing clone quantification. In TCRdb, the PCR reads were re-called with MiXCR into one record per CDR3 protein. The sample carries around 470,000 distinct CDR3 sequences, roughly 24% recorded once. This CDR3 spans 16 amino acids. The germline V gene has CDR1 LNHDA and CDR2 SQIVND (reference sequence). The V end lost 6 bases, the J end lost 2 bases, and 20 bases lay between the germline ends. This chain joins TRBV19 and TRBJ2-7; tentative D call: TRBD1 (6 bases). The sample taken for sequencing was naive CD8+ T cells from blood, with Jurkat cell RNA spiked in. Described subset: FACS-sorted CD8+CD4-CCR7+CD45RA+ naive T cells. This clonotype originated in a human donor in good health. Some libraries in this study had Jurkat cell RNA spiked in. CDR3 loop: CASSTPTGFFPYEQYF. CDR3 DNA sequence: TGTGCCAGTAGCACACCCACAGGGTTTTTTCCCTACGAGCAGTACTTC.